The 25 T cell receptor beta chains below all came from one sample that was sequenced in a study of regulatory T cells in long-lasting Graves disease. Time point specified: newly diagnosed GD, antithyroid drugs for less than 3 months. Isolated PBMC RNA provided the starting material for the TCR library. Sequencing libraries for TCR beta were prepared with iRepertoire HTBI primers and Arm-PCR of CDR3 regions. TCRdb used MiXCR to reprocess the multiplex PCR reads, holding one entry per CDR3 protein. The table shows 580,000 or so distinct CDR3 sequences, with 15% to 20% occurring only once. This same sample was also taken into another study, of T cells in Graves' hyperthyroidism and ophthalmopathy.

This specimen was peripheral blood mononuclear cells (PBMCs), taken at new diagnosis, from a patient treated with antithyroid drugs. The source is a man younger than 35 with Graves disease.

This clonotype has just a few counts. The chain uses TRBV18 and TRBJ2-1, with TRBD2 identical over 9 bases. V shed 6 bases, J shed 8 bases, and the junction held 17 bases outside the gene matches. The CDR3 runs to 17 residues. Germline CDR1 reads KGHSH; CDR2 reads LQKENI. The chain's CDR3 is CASSARSSGKVGDEQFF. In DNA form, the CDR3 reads TGTGCCAGCTCTGCTAGGTCTAGCGGGAAGGTTGGGGATGAGCAGTTCTTC. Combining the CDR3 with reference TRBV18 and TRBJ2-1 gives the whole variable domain NAGVMQNPRHLVRRRGQEARLRCSPMKGHSHVYWYRQLPEEGLKFMVYLQKENIIDESGMPKERFSAEFPKEGPSILRIQQVVRGDSAAYFCASSARSSGKVGDEQFFGPGTRLTVL.

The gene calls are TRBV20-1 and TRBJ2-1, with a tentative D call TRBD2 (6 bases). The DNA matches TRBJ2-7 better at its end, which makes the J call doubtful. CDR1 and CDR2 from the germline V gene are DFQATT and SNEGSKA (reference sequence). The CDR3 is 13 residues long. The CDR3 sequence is CVLLASGVGEQYF. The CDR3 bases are TGCGTCCTCCTAGCGTCAGGTGTCGGGGAGCAGTACTTC.

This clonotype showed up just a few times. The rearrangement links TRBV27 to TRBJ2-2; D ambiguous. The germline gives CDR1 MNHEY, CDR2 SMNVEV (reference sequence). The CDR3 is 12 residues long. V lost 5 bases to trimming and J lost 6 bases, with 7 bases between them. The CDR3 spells CASSTMPGELFF. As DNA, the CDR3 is TGTGCCAGCAGTACCATGCCCGGGGAGCTGTTTTTT.

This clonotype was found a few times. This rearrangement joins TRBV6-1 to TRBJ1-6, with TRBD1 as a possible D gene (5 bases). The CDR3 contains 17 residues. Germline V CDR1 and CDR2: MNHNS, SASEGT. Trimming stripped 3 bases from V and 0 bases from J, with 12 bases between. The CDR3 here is CASSDGGGSSYNSPLHF. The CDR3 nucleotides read TGTGCCAGCAGTGATGGGGGAGGAAGCTCCTATAATTCACCCCTCCACTTT.

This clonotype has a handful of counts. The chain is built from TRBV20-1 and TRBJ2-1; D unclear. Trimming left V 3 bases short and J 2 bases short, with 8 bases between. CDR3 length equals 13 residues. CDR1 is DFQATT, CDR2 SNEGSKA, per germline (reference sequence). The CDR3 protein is CSASGPTYNEQFF. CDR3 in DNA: TGCAGTGCTAGCGGTCCTACCTACAATGAGCAGTTCTTC.

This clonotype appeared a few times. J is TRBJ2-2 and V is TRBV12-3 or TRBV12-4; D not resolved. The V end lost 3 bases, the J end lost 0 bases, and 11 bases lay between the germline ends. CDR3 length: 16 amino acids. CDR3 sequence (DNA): TGTGCCAGCAGTTTCGGTCCCGCTTCGAACACCGGGGAGCTGTTTTTT. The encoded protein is CASSFGPASNTGELFF.

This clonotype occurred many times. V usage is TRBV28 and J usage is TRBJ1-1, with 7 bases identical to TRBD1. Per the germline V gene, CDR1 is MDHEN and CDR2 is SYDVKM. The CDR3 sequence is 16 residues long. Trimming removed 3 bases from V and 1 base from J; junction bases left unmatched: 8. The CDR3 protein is CASSFRGGTANTEAFF. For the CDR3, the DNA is TGTGCCAGCAGTTTCCGAGGGGGGACAGCGAACACTGAAGCTTTCTTT.

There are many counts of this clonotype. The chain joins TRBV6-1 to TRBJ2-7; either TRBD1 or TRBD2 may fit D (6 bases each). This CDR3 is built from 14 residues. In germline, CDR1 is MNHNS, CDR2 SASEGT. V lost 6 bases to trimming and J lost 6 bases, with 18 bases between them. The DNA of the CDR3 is TGTGCCAGCAGCCCGGGGGCCAGTAGTGGCGAGCAGTACTTC. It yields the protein CASSPGASSGEQYF.

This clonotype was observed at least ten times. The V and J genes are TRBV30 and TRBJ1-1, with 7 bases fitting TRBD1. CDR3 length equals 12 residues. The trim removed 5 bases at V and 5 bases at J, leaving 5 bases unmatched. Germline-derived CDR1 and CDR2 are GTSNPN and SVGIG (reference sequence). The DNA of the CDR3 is TGTGCCTGGGACAGGGCCGAGACTGAAGCTTTCTTT. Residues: CAWDRAETEAFF.

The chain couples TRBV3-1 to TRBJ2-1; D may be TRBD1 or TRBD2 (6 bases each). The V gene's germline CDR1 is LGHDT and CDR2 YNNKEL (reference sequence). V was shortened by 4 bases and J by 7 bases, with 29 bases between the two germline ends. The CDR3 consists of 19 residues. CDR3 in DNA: TGTGCCAGCAGCCCCATCCTCCTCACCTCGACCGGAGGGGGTAATGAGCAGTTCTTC. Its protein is CASSPILLTSTGGGNEQFF.

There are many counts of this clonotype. CDR3 DNA: TGTGCCTGGAGTGTACTGGGACAGGGGTCTAGGGAGCAGTACTTC. Translating gives CAWSVLGQGSREQYF. The chain carries TRBV30 and TRBJ2-7; 10 nucleotides align to TRBD1. V gave up 0 bases and J gave up 7 bases; unmatched junction bases: 9. Germline CDR1 GTSNPN, CDR2 SVGIG (reference sequence). The CDR3 is made up of 15 amino acids.

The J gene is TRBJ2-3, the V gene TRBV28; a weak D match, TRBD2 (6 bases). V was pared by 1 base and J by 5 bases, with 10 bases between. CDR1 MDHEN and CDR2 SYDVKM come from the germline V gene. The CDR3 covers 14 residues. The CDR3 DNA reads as TGTGCCAGCAGTTTATCGACTAGGGGAGATACGCAGTATTTT. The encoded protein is CASSLSTRGDTQYF.

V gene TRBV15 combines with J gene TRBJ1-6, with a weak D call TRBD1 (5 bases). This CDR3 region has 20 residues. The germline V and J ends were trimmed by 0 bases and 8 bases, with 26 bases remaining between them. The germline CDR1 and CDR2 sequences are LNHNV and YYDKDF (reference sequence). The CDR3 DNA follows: TGTGCCACCAGCAGAGATCGGCAGGGTCCCCTCTTCAACAAGGATTCACCCCTCCACTTT. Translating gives CATSRDRQGPLFNKDSPLHF.

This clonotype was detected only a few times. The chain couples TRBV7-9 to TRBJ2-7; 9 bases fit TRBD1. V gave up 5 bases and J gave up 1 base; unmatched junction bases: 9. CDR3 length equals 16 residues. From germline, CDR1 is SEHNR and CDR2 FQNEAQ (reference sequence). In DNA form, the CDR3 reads TGTGCCAGCAGCACCTCGGGGGACAGGGCTTCCTACGAGCAGTACTTC. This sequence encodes CASSTSGDRASYEQYF.

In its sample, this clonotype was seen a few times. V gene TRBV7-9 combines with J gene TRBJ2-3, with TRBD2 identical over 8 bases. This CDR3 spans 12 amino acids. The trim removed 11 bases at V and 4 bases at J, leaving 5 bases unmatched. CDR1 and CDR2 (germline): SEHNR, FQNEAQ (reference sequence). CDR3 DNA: TGTGCCGGAAGCGGGAGTGCAGATACGCAGTATTTT. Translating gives CAGSGSADTQYF.

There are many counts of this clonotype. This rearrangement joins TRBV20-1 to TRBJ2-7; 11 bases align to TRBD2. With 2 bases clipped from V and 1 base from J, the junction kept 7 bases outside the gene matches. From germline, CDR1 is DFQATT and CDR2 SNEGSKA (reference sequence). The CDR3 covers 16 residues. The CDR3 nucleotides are TGCAGTGCTAGATCGGGGACTAGCGGCATTTCCTACGAGCAGTACTTC. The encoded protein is CSARSGTSGISYEQYF.

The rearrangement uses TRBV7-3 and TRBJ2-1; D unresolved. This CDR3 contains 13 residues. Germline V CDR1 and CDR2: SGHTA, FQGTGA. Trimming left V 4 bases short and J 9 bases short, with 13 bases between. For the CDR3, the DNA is TGTGCCAGCAGCTCCCCCCCCCCCCCTGAGCAGTTCTTC. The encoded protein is CASSSPPPPEQFF.

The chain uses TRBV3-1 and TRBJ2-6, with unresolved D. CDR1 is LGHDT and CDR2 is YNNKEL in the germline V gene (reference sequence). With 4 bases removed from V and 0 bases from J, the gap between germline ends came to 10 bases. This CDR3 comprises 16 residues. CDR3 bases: TGTGCCAGCAGCCGTTCGGATCGCTCTGGGGCCAACGTCCTGACTTTC. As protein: CASSRSDRSGANVLTF.

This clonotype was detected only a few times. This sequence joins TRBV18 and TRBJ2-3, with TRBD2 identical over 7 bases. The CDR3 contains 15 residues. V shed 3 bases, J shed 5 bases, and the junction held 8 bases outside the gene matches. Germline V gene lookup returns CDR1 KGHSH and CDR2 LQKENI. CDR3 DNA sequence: TGTGCCAGCTCACCGATTGCGGGAGTAGAAGATACGCAGTATTTT. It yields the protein CASSPIAGVEDTQYF.

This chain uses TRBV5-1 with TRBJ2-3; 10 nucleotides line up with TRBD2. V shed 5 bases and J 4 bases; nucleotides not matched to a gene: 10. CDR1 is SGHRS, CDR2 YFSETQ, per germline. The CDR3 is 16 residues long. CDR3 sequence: CASRRTTGLASDTQYF. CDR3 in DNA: TGCGCCAGCAGGCGAACAACGGGACTAGCGTCAGATACGCAGTATTTT.

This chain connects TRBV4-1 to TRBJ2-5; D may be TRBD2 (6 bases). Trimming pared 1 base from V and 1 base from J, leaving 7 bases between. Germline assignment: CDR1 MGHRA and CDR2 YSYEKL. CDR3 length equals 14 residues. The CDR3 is CASSQGRAQETQYF. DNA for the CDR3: TGCGCCAGCAGCCAAGGGAGGGCCCAAGAGACCCAGTACTTC.

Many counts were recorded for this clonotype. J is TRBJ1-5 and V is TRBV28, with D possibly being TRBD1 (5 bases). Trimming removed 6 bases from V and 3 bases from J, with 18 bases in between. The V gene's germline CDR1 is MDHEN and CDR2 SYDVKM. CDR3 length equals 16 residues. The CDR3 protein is CASSRTRDGYNQPQHF. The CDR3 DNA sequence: TGTGCCAGCAGCCGAACCCGGGACGGATACAATCAGCCCCAGCATTTT.

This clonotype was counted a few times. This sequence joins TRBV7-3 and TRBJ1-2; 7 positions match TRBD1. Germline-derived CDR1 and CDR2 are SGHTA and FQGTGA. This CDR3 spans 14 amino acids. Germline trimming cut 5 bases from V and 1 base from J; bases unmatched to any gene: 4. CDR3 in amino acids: CASSAGGSNYGYTF. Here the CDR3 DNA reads TGTGCCAGCAGCGCAGGGGGGAGTAACTATGGCTACACCTTC.

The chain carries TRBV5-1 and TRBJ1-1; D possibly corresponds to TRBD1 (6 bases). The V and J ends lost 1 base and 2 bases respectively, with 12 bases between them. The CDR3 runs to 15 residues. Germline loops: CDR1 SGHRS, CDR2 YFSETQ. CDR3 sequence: CASSLLFRGNTEAFF. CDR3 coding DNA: TGCGCCAGCAGCTTGCTCTTCAGGGGAAACACTGAAGCTTTCTTT.

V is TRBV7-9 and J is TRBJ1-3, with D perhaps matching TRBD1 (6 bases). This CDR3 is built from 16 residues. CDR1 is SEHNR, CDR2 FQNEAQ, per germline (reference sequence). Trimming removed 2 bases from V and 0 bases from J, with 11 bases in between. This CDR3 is CASSLLRGGSGNTIYF. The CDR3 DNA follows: TGTGCCAGCAGCTTACTCAGGGGAGGCTCTGGAAACACCATATATTTT.